These 26 T cell receptor beta chains were all obtained from the same sample, sequenced in a study of post-analysis software for immune sequencing data (dated by TCRdb to the mid-2010s). Here is what the overall study found, with its caveats: Four or five TRBV segments, including TRBV5-6, TRBV5-1 and TRBV20-1, were significantly more frequent in patients than controls.

No antigen is known for these receptors. Library method: PCR. Instrument used: Illumina HiSeq 2500. Unique molecular identifiers were incorporated into TCR beta cDNA libraries to reduce PCR and sequencing biases. Starting from the raw public reads, TCRdb applied fastp trimming at Q25, assembled clones with MiXCR and retained in-frame beta chains. Under each unique CDR3 protein, matching rows form one entry showing the most common genes and DNA. The sample has approximately 690,000 distinct CDR3 sequences on record, 59% of them singletons. The ten largest clones capture around 10% of the sample. Sequencing used blood. All receptors derive from a girl aged 2 to 10 with multiple sclerosis.

The chain couples TRBV20-1 to TRBJ1-3, with D possibly being TRBD1 (5 bases). Between the trimmed V and J ends, which lost 6 bases and 4 bases, there was a span of 13 bases. This CDR3 contains 13 residues. Germline values: CDR1 DFQATT, CDR2 SNEGSKA (reference sequence). DNA for the CDR3: TGCAGTGCCAGGGAGGCGGGGGGAAACACCATATATTTT. Protein sequence: CSAREAGGNTIYF.

The chain is built from TRBV11-2 and TRBJ2-5, with TRBD1 as a possible D gene (5 bases). Trimming cost V 0 bases and J 5 bases, with 13 bases left between them. CDR3 size: 15 residues. The germline V gene encodes CDR1 SGHAT and CDR2 FQNNGV. The CDR3, as DNA: TGTGCCAGCAGCTTAGATGGGGCTCTGTGGGAGACCCAGTACTTC. Protein sequence: CASSLDGALWETQYF.

The sample holds a few counts of this clonotype. The chain has TRBV5-1 and TRBJ2-3; no clear D gene. Germline lookup yields CDR1 SGHRS and CDR2 YFSETQ. The CDR3 is 13 amino acids. V lost 5 bases, J lost 2 bases, and 9 bases lay in between. CDR3 nucleotides: TGCGCCAGCAGAAGTATGGCCACAGATACGCAGTATTTT. The encoded protein is CASRSMATDTQYF.

This clonotype was seen more than once but under ten times. The chain is built from TRBV20-1 and TRBJ2-3, with no clear D. The CDR3 sequence is 14 residues long. Between the trimmed V and J ends, which lost 6 bases and 4 bases, there was a span of 17 bases. Germline loops: CDR1 DFQATT, CDR2 SNEGSKA (reference sequence). CDR3 sequence reads: CSAGISEGADTQYF. The CDR3 DNA reads as TGCAGTGCGGGAATAAGTGAAGGCGCAGATACGCAGTATTTT.

A few counts support this clonotype. The rearrangement joins TRBV21-1 to TRBJ2-3. TRBV21-1 is deemed a pseudogene. This CDR3 has 15 amino acids. The CDR3: CASSKFTVAGDTQYF. CDR3 DNA: TGTGCCAGCAGCAAATTTACGGTAGCCGGAGATACGCAGTATTTT.

This clonotype was seen once. The chain is built from TRBV29-1 and TRBJ1-1, with TRBD1 identical over 8 bases. Trimming cost V 7 bases and J 1 base; bases outside gene matches: 5. Germline V gene data show CDR1 as SQVTM and CDR2 as ANQGSEA. The CDR3 extends over 13 amino acids. For the CDR3, the DNA is TGCAGCGCCCTCAGGGGGCAGAACACTGAAGCTTTCTTT. Its translation is CSALRGQNTEAFF.

This clonotype was counted once. This rearrangement joins TRBV29-1 to TRBJ2-3, with D possibly called TRBD1 or TRBD2 (5 bases each). V lost 5 bases and J lost 0, with 15 bases in between. Germline CDR1 reads SQVTM; CDR2 reads ANQGSEA. The CDR3 length is 15 residues. The CDR3 nucleotides read TGCAGCGTTAGCCCGGGGACCCTAAGCACAGATACGCAGTATTTT. It yields the protein CSVSPGTLSTDTQYF.

The rearrangement uses TRBV4-2 and TRBJ2-1; tentative D call: TRBD2 (5 bases). V lost 1 base and J lost 4, with 14 bases in between. Germline V gene data show CDR1 as LGHNA and CDR2 as YNFKEQ. This CDR3 has 16 residues. In DNA, the CDR3 is TGTGCCAGCAGCCAAGGGACTGAGGGAAAATACAATGAGCAGTTCTTC. Translated, it gives CASSQGTEGKYNEQFF.

This clonotype was recorded a few times. The chain carries TRBV7-2 and TRBJ2-3; no firm D call. From germline, CDR1 is SGHTA and CDR2 FQGNSA. Trimming left V 4 bases short and J 2 bases short, with 10 bases between. CDR3 length equals 14 residues. The CDR3 is CASSSLGSTDTQYF. The CDR3 DNA reads as TGTGCCAGCAGCTCCCTAGGATCCACAGATACGCAGTATTTT.

This rearrangement joins TRBV28 to TRBJ2-7, with 7 bases identical to TRBD2. Germline lookup yields CDR1 MDHEN and CDR2 SYDVKM. The CDR3 runs 15 residues. Trimming took 5 bases from V and 2 from J; bases not matched to a gene: 9. CDR3 sequence reads: CASSGGGLGTYEQYF. CDR3 sequence (DNA): TGTGCCAGCAGTGGGGGTGGACTAGGGACCTACGAGCAGTACTTC. Drawing the rest from reference TRBV28 and TRBJ2-7, the complete variable domain is DVKVTQSSRYLVKRTGEKVFLECVQDMDHENMFWYRQDPGLGLRLIYFSYDVKMKEKGDIPEGYSVSREKKERFSLILESASTNQTSMYLCASSGGGLGTYEQYFGPGTRLTVT.

The V and J genes are TRBV7-9 and TRBJ1-4; maybe TRBD1 (5 bases). This CDR3 is built from 19 residues. Germline CDR1 is SEHNR and CDR2 is FQNEAQ (reference sequence). Trimming took off 2 bases at V and 10 bases at J, with 29 bases between the two ends. The CDR3 protein is CASSLLIMGDRARAGKLFF. The DNA for the CDR3 is TGTGCCAGCAGCTTATTGATCATGGGGGACCGCGCTCGGGCGGGAAAACTGTTTTTT.

The rearrangement uses TRBV20-1 and TRBJ2-1; TRBD2 is a possible D gene (6 bases). Trimming cost V 7 bases and J 1 base, with 8 bases left between them. Germline CDR1 is DFQATT and CDR2 is SNEGSKA (reference sequence). The CDR3 covers 12 residues. The CDR3 nucleotides are TGCAGTGGGGCGGGGTCCTACAATGAGCAGTTCTTC. It encodes CSGAGSYNEQFF.

The chain couples TRBV24-1 to TRBJ2-4; tentatively, D is TRBD2 (7 bases). In germline, CDR1 is KGHDR, CDR2 SFDVKD. Trimming shortened V by 1 base and J by 5 bases, and 11 bases separated the two germline ends. The CDR3 is 15 residues long. DNA for the CDR3: TGTGCCACCAGTGATTTTAGGGGGGGACAAAACATTCAGTACTTC. This sequence encodes CATSDFRGGQNIQYF.

This clonotype was seen only a few times. The chain employs TRBV29-1 and TRBJ2-3, with D unclear. Germline-derived CDR1 and CDR2 are SQVTM and ANQGSEA. The V end was cut by 4 bases, the J end by 7 bases, with 6 bases between. The CDR3 extends over 10 amino acids. As DNA, the CDR3 is TGCAGCGTTGGGCAGAATACGCAGTATTTT. This codes for CSVGQNTQYF.

This clonotype was seen once. The V gene is TRBV12-3 or TRBV12-4, the J gene TRBJ2-3; D is perhaps TRBD2 (6 bases). The CDR3 sequence is 15 residues long. The V end was cut by 4 bases, the J end by 4 bases, with 15 bases between. CDR3 bases: TGTGCCAGCAGTTGGGCTAGCGTGGCTTCAGATACGCAGTATTTT. This gives the protein CASSWASVASDTQYF.

The chain joins TRBV28 to TRBJ2-3, with 7 nucleotides matching TRBD2. The CDR3 runs to 15 residues. V was pared by 3 bases and J by 4 bases, with 7 bases of the junction left unmatched. Germline values: CDR1 MDHEN, CDR2 SYDVKM. The CDR3 sequence: CASSLAGGSSDTQYF. DNA of the CDR3: TGTGCCAGCAGTTTGGCGGGCGGGAGTTCAGATACGCAGTATTTT.

This clonotype is a singleton in its sample. This rearrangement joins TRBV10-2 to TRBJ2-1, with D possibly being TRBD1 (5 bases). V was clipped by 4 bases and J by 4 bases, with 17 bases between them. Germline V gene lookup returns CDR1 WSHSY and CDR2 SAAADI. The CDR3 spans 16 residues. As DNA, the CDR3 is TGCGCCAGCAGTGGAGCTCTAGGGGATGTGTACAATGAGCAGTTCTTC. As protein: CASSGALGDVYNEQFF.

The V gene is TRBV6-5, the J gene TRBJ2-7; TRBD2 matches 7 bases. The germline V gene encodes CDR1 MNHEY and CDR2 SVGAGI. CDR3 length: 18 amino acids. Trimming took 2 bases from V and 3 from J; bases not matched to a gene: 16. The CDR3 nucleotides read TGTGCCAGCAGTTACCCCACGGGAGCTAGCGGTAGGGGCTACGAGCAGTACTTC. Protein sequence: CASSYPTGASGRGYEQYF.

The chain recombines TRBV7-2 with TRBJ2-1; D ambiguous. The CDR3 totals 15 residues. Germline CDR1 reads SGHTA; CDR2 reads FQGNSA. V lost 2 bases, J lost 0 bases, and 8 bases lay in between. The CDR3: CASSLYSASYNEQFF. DNA of the CDR3: TGTGCCAGCAGCTTATACAGTGCCTCCTACAATGAGCAGTTCTTC.

The CDR3 sequence is CASRLGADTQYF. The CDR3 region has the DNA TGTGCCAGCAGGTTGGGTGCGGATACGCAGTATTTT. The chain couples TRBV12-3 or TRBV12-4 to TRBJ2-3; D gene unclear. V gave up 6 bases and J gave up 6 bases, with 10 bases separating them. This CDR3 has 12 residues.

V usage is TRBV18 and J usage is TRBJ1-1; possibly TRBD1 for D (6 bases). With 1 base removed from V and 7 bases from J, the gap between germline ends came to 25 bases. Per the germline V gene, CDR1 is KGHSH and CDR2 is LQKENI. The CDR3 runs 18 residues. In DNA, the CDR3 is TGTGCCAGCTCACCACATATAACAGGGTATAGACGTGCCGGTGAAGCTTTCTTT. This gives the protein CASSPHITGYRRAGEAFF.

This clonotype has more than one count but fewer than ten. This chain links TRBV29-1 with TRBJ1-1, with a weak D call TRBD1 (5 bases). The CDR3 is 10 amino acids. The germline gives CDR1 SQVTM, CDR2 ANQGSEA. V lost 7 bases and J 6 bases, leaving 9 bases between the germline ends. The CDR3 spells CSGGGSEAFF. CDR3 coding DNA: TGCAGCGGGGGGGGTTCTGAAGCTTTCTTT.

CDR3: CASSMGTSGRANTGELFF. Here the CDR3 DNA reads TGTGCCAGCAGCATGGGGACTAGCGGGAGGGCGAACACCGGGGAGCTGTTTTTT. The chain joins TRBV7-3 to TRBJ2-2; 16 positions agree with TRBD2. CDR3 length: 18 amino acids. The J segment lost 0 bases and the V segment lost 5 bases, leaving 3 bases of the junction unmatched. Germline CDR1 reads SGHTA; CDR2 reads FQGTGA.

This clonotype was detected only a few times. The chain combines TRBV29-1 with TRBJ2-1; unclear D gene. CDR3 size: 15 residues. V lost 4 bases, J lost 0 bases, and 13 bases lay in between. The germline gives CDR1 SQVTM, CDR2 ANQGSEA. CDR3 loop: CSVALLGHSYNEQFF. CDR3 sequence (DNA): TGCAGCGTTGCCCTACTTGGCCACTCCTACAATGAGCAGTTCTTC.

The V gene is TRBV6-4, the J gene TRBJ2-1; 9 bases match TRBD2. Germline V gene lookup returns CDR1 MRHNA and CDR2 SNTAGT. There are 16 residues in the CDR3. V shed 0 bases and J 7 bases; nucleotides not matched to a gene: 7. As DNA, the CDR3 is TGTGCCAGCAGTGACTCGAGTCTAGCGGGGCCGAATGAGCAGTTCTTC. It yields the protein CASSDSSLAGPNEQFF.

The genes are TRBV6-1 and TRBJ2-1; 11 positions agree with TRBD2. J gave up 10 bases and V 4 bases, and 12 bases lay outside the gene matches. CDR1 MNHNS and CDR2 SASEGT come from the germline V gene. The CDR3 sequence is 16 residues long. CDR3 DNA sequence: TGTGCCAGCAGTGCCGTTAGCGGGAGGGCTTTCCCCGAGCAGTTCTTC. As protein: CASSAVSGRAFPEQFF.